The clone carrying this T cell receptor (beta chain) was seen a single time. This CDR3 comprises 14 residues. Trimming pared 6 bases from V and 3 bases from J, leaving 12 bases between. Germline V CDR1 and CDR2: KGHSH, LQKENI. TCRdb reprocessed the 5' RACE reads with MiXCR, giving one entry per CDR3 protein. The sample lists around 30,000 distinct CDR3 sequences; roughly 8% were seen once. The time point is: sample taken at primary tumor resection. TCRs were sequenced from unsorted whole RNA of tumor, nontumor lung or PBMC. Samples were donated by 72 untreated early-stage non-small cell lung cancer patients. This sample was taken from a study of spatial heterogeneity in lung cancer.

The V gene is TRBV18, the J gene TRBJ2-1; D not certain. The sample here was PBMCs, taken at surgery. The origin of this receptor is a female donor with early-stage non-small cell lung cancer. In DNA form, the CDR3 reads TGTGCCAGCTCCCCCGACCGAAACTACAATGAGCAGTTCTTC. Translation gives CASSPDRNYNEQFF.